These T cell receptor beta chains were read from a single sample in a study of CXCR3-negative and CXCR3-positive naive CD8 T cells. For each CDR3 protein, TCRdb gives one entry from its re-call of the 5' RACE reads, without DNA. The sample table includes tens of thousands of distinct CDR3 sequences. The material sequenced was naive CXCR3- CD8+ T cells from blood. These receptors came from a human donor in good health. Some clones in this sample may be carry-over from other donors' samples. Both conserved end residues are part of each CDR3.

CDR3 protein: CASSLGTGGYNEQFF; V gene: TRBV9; J gene: TRBJ2-1
CDR3 protein: CASSPSGGSSYNEQFF; V gene: TRBV3-1; J gene: TRBJ2-1
CDR3 protein: CSVDGLNTEAFF; V gene: TRBV29-1; J gene: TRBJ1-1
CDR3 protein: CASSPRGDWNSPLHF; V gene: TRBV19; J gene: TRBJ1-6
CDR3 protein: CASSEGQPDTGELFF; V gene: TRBV6-4; J gene: TRBJ2-2
CDR3 protein: CSARTSGSYEQYF; V gene: TRBV20-1; J gene: TRBJ2-7
CDR3 protein: CASSIEASGYEQYF; V gene: TRBV19; J gene: TRBJ2-7
CDR3 protein: CASSLETGENIQYF; V gene: TRBV7-9; J gene: TRBJ2-4
CDR3 protein: CASSPMNYGYTF; V gene: TRBV14; J gene: TRBJ1-2
CDR3 protein: CASSQRLAGDVLTF; V gene: TRBV4-1; J gene: TRBJ2-6
CDR3 protein: CASSLGSYVSRDGYTF; V gene: TRBV13; J gene: TRBJ1-2
CDR3 protein: CAWRISNAFTAGELFF; V gene: TRBV30; J gene: TRBJ2-2
CDR3 protein: CSVEGGTSGSWNEQFF; V gene: TRBV29-1; J gene: TRBJ2-1
CDR3 protein: CSARDGSEQETQYF; V gene: TRBV20-1; J gene: TRBJ2-5
CDR3 protein: CASSSPGQSGYEQYF; V gene: TRBV7-9; J gene: TRBJ2-7
CDR3 protein: CASSSIQYNEQFF; V gene: TRBV7-9; J gene: TRBJ2-1
CDR3 protein: CASSQDDGDGNEQFF; V gene: TRBV4-2; J gene: TRBJ2-1
CDR3 protein: CADRQGSGYTF; V gene: TRBV25-1; J gene: TRBJ1-2
CDR3 protein: CSVVPGLRVNEQFF; V gene: TRBV29-1; J gene: TRBJ2-1
CDR3 protein: CASSQDTGGYQETQYF; V gene: TRBV3-1; J gene: TRBJ2-5
CDR3 protein: CASSDTAASESREQFF; V gene: TRBV6-4; J gene: TRBJ2-1
CDR3 protein: CASSSLWDGEYQETQYF; V gene: TRBV28; J gene: TRBJ2-5
CDR3 protein: CASSESNEQYF; V gene: TRBV10-1; J gene: TRBJ2-7
CDR3 protein: CASSTNRNPYEQYF; V gene: TRBV28; J gene: TRBJ2-7
CDR3 protein: CASRLVANSYNEQFF; V gene: TRBV6-5; J gene: TRBJ2-1
CDR3 protein: CASSLSRERQFF; V gene: TRBV7-9; J gene: TRBJ2-1
CDR3 protein: CASSLDFGGAGYGYTF; V gene: TRBV7-9; J gene: TRBJ1-2
CDR3 protein: CATSESGTVTGELFF; V gene: TRBV15; J gene: TRBJ2-2
CDR3 protein: CASSDGTSGYEQYF; V gene: TRBV7-9; J gene: TRBJ2-7
CDR3 protein: CATSRDRTGGAFDGYTF; V gene: TRBV15; J gene: TRBJ1-2
CDR3 protein: CSARGDGTLWETQYF; V gene: TRBV20-1; J gene: TRBJ2-5
CDR3 protein: CASLAPAVQGSTEAFF; V gene: TRBV7-9; J gene: TRBJ1-1
CDR3 protein: CASSQEGRATEAFF; V gene: TRBV4-3; J gene: TRBJ1-1
CDR3 protein: CASSLSPGEPGYF; V gene: TRBV27; J gene: TRBJ2-5
CDR3 protein: CASSQAPGQLNTGELFF; V gene: TRBV4-2; J gene: TRBJ2-2
CDR3 protein: CSVGREGNEKLFF; V gene: TRBV29-1; J gene: TRBJ1-4
CDR3 protein: CASREQGNLNTEAFF; V gene: TRBV28; J gene: TRBJ1-1
CDR3 protein: CASSEPGTSGNNEQFF; V gene: TRBV10-2; J gene: TRBJ2-1
CDR3 protein: CASGMNTEAFF; V gene: TRBV6-5; J gene: TRBJ1-1
CDR3 protein: CSAIRLADTYNEQFF; V gene: TRBV20-1; J gene: TRBJ2-1
CDR3 protein: CASSPPGQGPWQPQHF; V gene: TRBV19; J gene: TRBJ1-5